Each of the 20 T cell receptor beta chains below was sequenced from the same sample in a study of Ad26.COV2.S vaccination and SARS-CoV-2 variants (dated by TCRdb to about 2021). Read against the paper, the sample's treatment or condition label means: 15 to 20 received Ad26.COV2.S at low or high dose, single or two shots; several received placebo; per-sample allocation not given. Repertoires of vaccine and placebo recipients were sequenced from samples collected on day 63 after the first injection. Library preparation used the immunoSEQ multiplex PCR assay. Drawn from immuneACCESS, this table holds only the in-frame rearrangements with V and J called that TCRdb kept. Clones are partly lost; checked studies trace under half to an unresolved V gene and leave the rest unexplained. The sample table contains 350,000 to 450,000 clones; only one count was recorded for around 82% of them. In total, the top ten clones hold more than 7% of the sample.

The sequencing used peripheral blood, collected in a trial of Ad26.COV2.S vaccine versus placebo. The receptors here all came from a person between 18 and 65 years old who received the Ad26.COV2.S COVID-19 vaccine or a placebo.

The chain couples TRBV6-1 to TRBJ1-1; the D gene is possibly TRBD1 (6 bases). CDR1 is MNHNS and CDR2 is SASEGT in the germline V gene. The length of the CDR3 is 14 residues. The ends were cut back, 5 bases at V and 4 bases at J, with 14 bases in the middle. CDR3 amino acids: CASSRKGVGTEAFF. The CDR3 DNA reads as TGTGCCAGCAGTCGTAAGGGGGTAGGCACTGAAGCTTTCTTT.

CDR3 sequence reads: CASSIESGGYTGELFF. Written as DNA, the CDR3 is TGTGCCAGTAGTATAGAATCAGGGGGATACACCGGGGAGCTGTTTTTT. This sequence joins TRBV19 and TRBJ2-2, with 7 nucleotides matching TRBD1. The CDR3 runs to 16 residues. Unmatched junction bases numbered 4, after V lost 0 bases and J lost 3 bases. Germline CDR1 reads LNHDA; CDR2 reads SQIVND (reference sequence).

V gene TRBV24-1 combines with J gene TRBJ2-1, with a weak D call TRBD2 (6 bases). Trimming cost V 6 bases and J 8 bases, with 13 bases left between them. Germline CDR1 is KGHDR and CDR2 is SFDVKD. CDR3 size: 13 residues. CDR3 in DNA: TGTGCCACCAGTTACGGGACTTCGTATGAGCAGTTCTTC. It codes for CATSYGTSYEQFF.

J is TRBJ2-7 and V is TRBV5-1; 9 positions agree with TRBD1. The germline gives CDR1 SGHRS, CDR2 YFSETQ. The CDR3 loop spans 13 amino acids. J lost 7 bases, V lost 3 bases, and 5 bases had no gene match. The CDR3 loop is CASSWTGVGEQYF. The CDR3 bases are TGCGCCAGCAGCTGGACAGGGGTGGGGGAGCAGTACTTC.

The chain carries TRBV7-3 and TRBJ2-5, with 11 bases aligning to TRBD1. From germline, CDR1 is SGHTA and CDR2 FQGTGA. The CDR3 extends over 15 amino acids. V was pared by 4 bases and J by 5 bases, with 6 bases of the junction left unmatched. CDR3 loop: CASSWTGGDTETQYF. The CDR3 DNA reads as TGTGCCAGCAGCTGGACAGGGGGCGATACGGAGACCCAGTACTTC.

This clone showed up just a few times. V gene TRBV2 combines with J gene TRBJ1-5; no definite D call. The germline V and J ends were trimmed by 2 bases and 7 bases, with 15 bases remaining between them. This CDR3 spans 15 amino acids. The germline gives CDR1 SNHLY, CDR2 FYNNEI. The CDR3 nucleotides read TGTGCCAGCAGTGAAAACCATCTCCTTAGGCAGCCCCAGCATTTT. It encodes CASSENHLLRQPQHF.

This sequence joins TRBV10-1 and TRBJ2-7, with 7 positions matching TRBD2. Trimming removed 0 bases from V and 5 bases from J; junction bases left unmatched: 4. Germline V gene sequence: CDR1 WNHNN, CDR2 SYGVQD (reference sequence). The CDR3 has 14 amino acids. The CDR3 loop is CASSESGLSDEQYF. For the CDR3, the DNA is TGCGCCAGCAGTGAGTCGGGACTAAGTGACGAGCAGTACTTC.

The gene calls are TRBV10-3 and TRBJ1-3, with a tentative D call TRBD1 (5 bases). The V gene's germline CDR1 is ENHRY and CDR2 SYGVKD. The germline V and J ends were trimmed by 6 bases and 0 bases, with 9 bases remaining between them. CDR3 length: 14 amino acids. This chain's CDR3 is CAISDSDSGNTIYF. The CDR3 bases are TGTGCCATCAGCGACAGCGACTCTGGAAACACCATATATTTT.

The CDR3 spells CAISHRVDYGYTF. CDR3 nucleotides: TGTGCCATCAGTCACAGGGTCGACTATGGCTACACCTTC. This sequence joins TRBV10-3 and TRBJ1-2; D perhaps matches TRBD1 (6 bases). This CDR3 is 13 amino acids long. Germline V gene lookup returns CDR1 ENHRY and CDR2 SYGVKD. Deletions cut 5 bases from V and 3 bases from J, with 10 bases between.

In this sample, this clone turned up many times. This chain links TRBV28 with TRBJ1-1, with D perhaps matching TRBD1 (5 bases). The CDR3 covers 14 residues. V lost 4 bases and J lost 0, with 9 bases in between. Germline V lookup: CDR1 MDHEN, CDR2 SYDVKM. This CDR3 is CASSSLGLNTEAFF. CDR3 nucleotide sequence: TGTGCCAGCAGTTCTCTGGGGCTGAACACTGAAGCTTTCTTT. Full variable domain (rest looked up from reference TRBV28 and TRBJ1-1): DVKVTQSSRYLVKRTGEKVFLECVQDMDHENMFWYRQDPGLGLRLIYFSYDVKMKEKGDIPEGYSVSREKKERFSLILESASTNQTSMYLCASSSLGLNTEAFFGQGTRLTVV.

The chain links TRBV19 to TRBJ1-5; no firm D call. The length of the CDR3 is 15 residues. Trimming removed 3 bases at V and 1 base at J, with 10 bases between. Germline lookup yields CDR1 LNHDA and CDR2 SQIVND (reference sequence). The DNA for the CDR3 is TGTGCCAGTAGTATTGGGTCTAGAAGCAATCAGCCCCAGCATTTT. It translates to CASSIGSRSNQPQHF. Full variable domain (remainder filled in from reference TRBV19 and TRBJ1-5): DGGITQSPKYLFRKEGQNVTLSCEQNLNHDAMYWYRQDPGQGLRLIYYSQIVNDFQKGDIAEGYSVSREKKESFPLTVTSAQKNPTAFYLCASSIGSRSNQPQHFGDGTRLSIL.

J is TRBJ2-7 and V is TRBV11-2, with 9 bases that match TRBD2. Losses at the gene ends were 4 bases for V and 5 bases for J; bases not matched to a gene: 9. The CDR3 has 15 amino acids. CDR1 and CDR2 (germline): SGHAT, FQNNGV. In DNA, the CDR3 is TGTGCCAGCAGCTCCATTGCGGGAGGGCCCCACGAGCAGTACTTC. This sequence encodes CASSSIAGGPHEQYF.

On this clone: The limits of the CDR3 on the DNA are not certain, so only TCRdb's listed CDR3 is given. V usage is TRBV15 and J usage is TRBJ2-6. The germline V gene encodes CDR1 LNHNV and CDR2 YYDKDF (reference sequence). The CDR3 contains 19 residues when both ends are counted. The CDR3 loop is CATSRGPGALHFGANVLTF.

The chain carries TRBV13 and TRBJ2-1; no firm D call. CDR3 length equals 15 residues. Germline V gene sequence: CDR1 PRHDT, CDR2 FYEKMQ (reference sequence). Deletions cut 1 base from V and 0 bases from J, with 7 bases between. In DNA, the CDR3 is TGTGCCAGCAGCTTAGCCGACACCTCCTACAATGAGCAGTTCTTC. Its translation is CASSLADTSYNEQFF.

This clone was observed a handful of times. The rearrangement links TRBV19 to TRBJ1-4, with TRBD1 matching 10 bases. The germline V gene encodes CDR1 LNHDA and CDR2 SQIVND (reference sequence). J was trimmed by 1 base and V by 8 bases; bases with no gene match: 7. This CDR3 is 16 amino acids long. The DNA of the CDR3 is TGTGCCAGTTATCCGGGACAGGGGAAAACTAATGAAAAACTGTTTTTT. This translates into CASYPGQGKTNEKLFF.

The chain carries TRBV5-1 and TRBJ2-3, with 7 positions matching TRBD1. The J segment lost 4 bases and the V segment lost 4 bases, leaving 12 bases of the junction unmatched. CDR1 SGHRS and CDR2 YFSETQ come from the germline V gene. CDR3 length: 16 residues. CDR3 protein: CASSSPRGRSSDTQYF. The CDR3 DNA reads TGCGCCAGCAGCAGCCCTAGGGGGCGATCCTCAGATACGCAGTATTTT.

The chain is built from TRBV5-1 and TRBJ1-1; D might be TRBD1 (5 bases). Germline V gene sequence: CDR1 SGHRS, CDR2 YFSETQ. This CDR3 is built from 15 residues. V was cut by 0 bases and J by 5 bases, with 14 bases left in between. In DNA, the CDR3 is TGCGCCAGCAGCTTGGGTTGGGGGGAGGGAACTGAAGCTTTCTTT. This codes for CASSLGWGEGTEAFF.

The chain has TRBV18 and TRBJ2-3, with 8 bases lining up with TRBD2. The length of the CDR3 is 16 residues. Per germline, CDR1 KGHSH and CDR2 LQKENI. J lost 6 bases, V lost 3 bases, and 11 bases had no gene match. Here the CDR3 DNA reads TGTGCCAGCTCACCTCCCTCCGGAGCGGGAGCCGATACGCAGTATTTT. Translating it yields CASSPPSGAGADTQYF.

CDR3 sequence reads: CASSSAYDGYTF. The CDR3 DNA reads TGTGCCAGCAGCTCAGCTTACGATGGCTACACCTTC. The chain links TRBV11-1 to TRBJ1-2; D remains ambiguous. Germline V gene lookup returns CDR1 SGHAT and CDR2 FQDESV (reference sequence). Trimming took 4 bases from V and 6 from J, leaving 9 bases between them. This CDR3 has 12 residues.

V and J are TRBV5-1 and TRBJ2-2; D is undetermined. The CDR3 is 15 amino acids. Trimming pared 3 bases from V and 3 bases from J, leaving 12 bases between. The germline CDR1 and CDR2 sequences are SGHRS and YFSETQ. CDR3 amino acids: CASSSQAADTGELFF. CDR3 coding DNA: TGCGCCAGCAGCTCGCAGGCGGCGGACACCGGGGAGCTGTTTTTT. Supplemented by reference TRBV5-1 and TRBJ2-2, the full variable domain reads KAGVTQTPRYLIKTRGQQVTLSCSPISGHRSVSWYQQTPGQGLQFLFEYFSETQRNKGNFPGRFSGRQFSNSRSEMNVSTLELGDSALYLCASSSQAADTGELFFGEGSRLTVL.